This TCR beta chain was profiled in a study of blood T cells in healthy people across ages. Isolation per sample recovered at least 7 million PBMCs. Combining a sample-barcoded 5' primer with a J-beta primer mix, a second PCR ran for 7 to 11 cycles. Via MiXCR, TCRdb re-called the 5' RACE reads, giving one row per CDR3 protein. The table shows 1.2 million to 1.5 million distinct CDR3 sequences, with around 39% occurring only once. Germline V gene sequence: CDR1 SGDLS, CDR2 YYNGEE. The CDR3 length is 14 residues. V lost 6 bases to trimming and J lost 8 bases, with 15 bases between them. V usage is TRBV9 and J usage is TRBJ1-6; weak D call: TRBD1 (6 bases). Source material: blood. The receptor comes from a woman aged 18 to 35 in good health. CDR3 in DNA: TGTGCCAGCACCGAGGGGCAGGGGTATTCACCCCTCCACTTT. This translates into CASTEGQGYSPLHF.